The 32 T cell receptor beta chains reported below all come from one sample, sequenced in a study of blood T cells in healthy people across ages. With a J-beta primer mix and a sample-barcoded 5' primer, a second PCR ran 7 to 11 cycles. One entry per CDR3 protein, called by TCRdb with MiXCR from the 5' RACE reads. The repertoire holds 550,000 to 700,000 distinct CDR3 sequences, with 25% to 30% as singletons. Sequencing was done on a sample of blood. The receptor source for this set is a woman aged 70-85 years in good health.

This clonotype has only a few counts. The J gene is TRBJ2-1, the V gene TRBV12-3 or TRBV12-4, with 7 bases that match TRBD1. The ends lost 6 bases at V and 8 bases at J; junction bases unmatched: 10. The CDR3 covers 14 residues. CDR3 residues: CASRSQGVGYEQFF. The CDR3 region has the DNA TGTGCCAGCAGATCTCAGGGGGTCGGGTATGAGCAGTTCTTC.

The V and J genes are TRBV9 and TRBJ2-5; D perhaps matches TRBD2 (5 bases). Matching the DNA end better, TRBJ2-7 makes the J call doubtful. Germline loops: CDR1 SGDLS, CDR2 YYNGEE. The length of the CDR3 is 14 residues. CDR3 loop: CASSVGGARYEQYF. Written as DNA, the CDR3 is TGTGCCAGCAGCGTAGGGGGAGCCCGCTACGAGCAGTACTTC.

The V call is TRBV14, the J call TRBJ1-1; D not resolved. V shed 3 bases and J shed 0 bases, with 14 bases lying between them. The CDR3 has 16 amino acids. Germline-derived CDR1 and CDR2 are SGHDN and FVKESK. CDR3 loop: CASSHRVIIMNTEAFF. CDR3 coding DNA: TGTGCCAGCAGCCACCGGGTAATAATCATGAACACTGAAGCTTTCTTT.

This chain connects TRBV18 to TRBJ2-6, with D tentatively TRBD1 (6 bases). The V end was cut by 0 bases, the J end by 11 bases, with 14 bases between. The CDR3 contains 15 residues. CDR1 and CDR2 (germline): KGHSH, LQKENI. The chain's CDR3 is CASSPPGATNHVLTF. CDR3 bases: TGTGCCAGCTCACCACCGGGGGCGACAAATCACGTCCTGACTTTC.

J is TRBJ1-5 and V is TRBV23-1; TRBD1 matches at 7 bases. TRBV23-1 is labeled an ORF, and its function is uncertain. The CDR3 runs to 18 residues. The V and J ends lost 1 base and 3 bases, in that order; junction bases with no gene match: 12. CDR3 nucleotide sequence: TGCGCCAGCAGTCAATGTGGGCGAGACAGGGTACCCAATCAGCCCCAGCATTTT. Its translation: CASSQCGRDRVPNQPQHF.

This clonotype was seen a handful of times. J is TRBJ2-5 and V is TRBV20-1; 10 nucleotides match TRBD2. The J call may be mistaken, given a closer DNA end match to TRBJ2-7. Germline V gene lookup returns CDR1 DFQATT and CDR2 SNEGSKA (reference sequence). The CDR3 runs to 15 residues. For the CDR3, the DNA is TGCAGTGCTAGAGACCCAGCGGGGGGGCGAAACGAGCAGTACTTC. It yields the protein CSARDPAGGRNEQYF.

V is TRBV27 and J is TRBJ1-2; no definite D call. The V gene's germline CDR1 is MNHEY and CDR2 SMNVEV (reference sequence). V was trimmed by 4 bases and J by 1 base, leaving 7 bases between them. The CDR3 sequence is 13 residues long. DNA for the CDR3: TGTGCCAGCAGTTACAGTTTTAACTATGGCTACACCTTC. Amino acid sequence: CASSYSFNYGYTF.

This clonotype has a single count. The V and J genes are TRBV3-1 and TRBJ2-1; TRBD1 might be the D (5 bases). Germline CDR1 LGHDT, CDR2 YNNKEL (reference sequence). Deletions cut 5 bases from V and 7 bases from J, with 12 bases between. CDR3 length: 13 amino acids. In DNA, the CDR3 is TGTGCCAGCAGCATCGTTAGGGGAAATGAGCAGTTCTTC. Its translation: CASSIVRGNEQFF.

V is TRBV6-1 and J is TRBJ2-7; D may correspond to TRBD1 or TRBD2 (6 bases each). Germline assignment: CDR1 MNHNS and CDR2 SASEGT. V dropped 5 bases and J dropped 0 bases, with 23 bases sitting between them. The CDR3 totals 18 residues. For the CDR3, the DNA is TGTGCCAGCAGTCCGACCTTTCTCCGGGGGCTCCCCTCCTACGAGCAGTACTTC. It encodes CASSPTFLRGLPSYEQYF.

The V gene is TRBV7-9, the J gene TRBJ2-6, with 9 nucleotides matching TRBD1. This CDR3 has 17 amino acids. CDR1 is SEHNR and CDR2 is FQNEAQ in the germline V gene (reference sequence). The trim removed 1 base at V and 4 bases at J, leaving 5 bases unmatched. CDR3 sequence reads: CASSLVGQGDGANVLTF. The CDR3, as DNA: TGTGCCAGCAGCTTAGTGGGACAGGGTGACGGGGCCAACGTCCTGACTTTC. The whole variable domain, filled in from reference TRBV7-9 and TRBJ2-6, reads DTGVSQNPRHKITKRGQNVTFRCDPISEHNRLYWYRQTLGQGPEFLTYFQNEAQLEKSRLLSDRFSAERPKGSFSTLEIQRTEQGDSAMYLCASSLVGQGDGANVLTFGAGSRLTVL.

The chain uses TRBV7-4 and TRBJ2-1; D ambiguous. Trimming cost V 1 base and J 8 bases, with 6 bases left between them. The CDR3 spans 12 residues. Germline V CDR1 and CDR2: SGHVT, SQSDAQ. CDR3 coding DNA: TGTGCCAGCAGCTTAGAATTCGATGAGCAGTTCTTC. The encoded protein is CASSLEFDEQFF.

The J gene is TRBJ1-1, the V gene TRBV9; weak D call: TRBD1 (6 bases). This CDR3 is built from 18 residues. Trimming left V 0 bases short and J 5 bases short, with 23 bases between. Germline assignment: CDR1 SGDLS and CDR2 YYNGEE. CDR3 in amino acids: CASSVAGGKGGLGTEAFF. CDR3 coding DNA: TGTGCCAGCAGCGTAGCGGGAGGAAAGGGGGGACTGGGGACTGAAGCTTTCTTT.

The genes are TRBV20-1 and TRBJ1-2; 9 bases map to TRBD1. The CDR3 is 15 residues long. Trimming cost V 4 bases and J 4 bases; bases outside gene matches: 10. Germline values: CDR1 DFQATT, CDR2 SNEGSKA (reference sequence). CDR3 sequence: CSAMGQGSHLYGYTF. The CDR3 DNA reads TGCAGTGCTATGGGACAGGGCTCACACCTCTATGGCTACACCTTC.

V and J are TRBV20-1 and TRBJ2-1; unclear D gene. CDR3 length: 16 amino acids. Germline V gene lookup returns CDR1 DFQATT and CDR2 SNEGSKA (reference sequence). The V end was cut by 6 bases, the J end by 0 bases, with 18 bases between. CDR3 in amino acids: CSAPFLAASSYNEQFF. CDR3 in DNA: TGCAGTGCGCCTTTCCTGGCGGCGAGCTCCTACAATGAGCAGTTCTTC.

The table lists this clonotype with a few counts. The chain employs TRBV14 and TRBJ1-4; 8 nucleotides agree with TRBD1. V shed 4 bases and J 6 bases; nucleotides not matched to a gene: 4. This CDR3 region has 14 residues. The V gene's germline CDR1 is SGHDN and CDR2 FVKESK. The CDR3, as DNA: TGTGCCAGCAGCCGGACAGGGCAATATGAAAAACTGTTTTTT. Protein: CASSRTGQYEKLFF.

This clonotype came up a few times. The genes are TRBV13 and TRBJ2-1; perhaps TRBD1 as D (6 bases). The germline V gene encodes CDR1 PRHDT and CDR2 FYEKMQ (reference sequence). CDR3 length equals 15 residues. Trimming shortened V by 4 bases and J by 3 bases, and 13 bases separated the two germline ends. CDR3 loop: CASSSRDNRYNEQFF. Here the CDR3 DNA reads TGTGCCAGCAGCTCCCGGGACAACCGCTACAATGAGCAGTTCTTC.

The table lists this clonotype with a few counts. The chain carries TRBV9 and TRBJ2-4; D is undetermined. The CDR3 is 13 residues long. CDR1 is SGDLS, CDR2 YYNGEE, per germline. With 4 bases removed from V and 3 bases from J, the gap between germline ends came to 8 bases. The chain's CDR3 is CASSPTDKNIQYF. The CDR3 DNA is TGTGCCAGCAGCCCGACGGACAAAAACATTCAGTACTTC.

The chain uses TRBV7-3 and TRBJ2-1; 8 bases align to TRBD2. CDR3 size: 16 residues. Germline CDR1 and CDR2: SGHTA and FQGTGA. V gave up 5 bases and J gave up 1 base; unmatched junction bases: 7. The CDR3, as DNA: TGTGCCAGCAGCCCCAACGGGGGGGCGTCCTACAATGAGCAGTTCTTC. Translation: CASSPNGGASYNEQFF.

The chain is built from TRBV20-1 and TRBJ1-4, with 11 bases matching TRBD1. V lost 8 bases to trimming and J lost 10 bases; unmatched junction nucleotides: 9. Looked up from germline, CDR1 is DFQATT and CDR2 is SNEGSKA (reference sequence). The CDR3 sequence is 13 residues long. CDR3 residues: CSSSGDRGRKLFF. The CDR3 DNA sequence: TGCAGTTCTTCCGGGGACAGGGGGAGAAAACTGTTTTTT.

This sequence joins TRBV12-3 or TRBV12-4 and TRBJ1-5; D is uncertain. The V end was cut by 3 bases, the J end by 6 bases, with 9 bases between. The CDR3 covers 13 residues. CDR3 sequence: CASSFREIQPQHF. The CDR3 DNA is TGTGCCAGCAGTTTTAGGGAGATTCAGCCCCAGCATTTT.

The table lists this clonotype with a few counts. The chain combines TRBV7-3 with TRBJ2-4; D call uncertain. Trimming took 4 bases from V and 7 from J, leaving 17 bases between them. The CDR3 spans 15 residues. Germline lookup yields CDR1 SGHTA and CDR2 FQGTGA. CDR3 residues: CASSSRPQAENIQYF. The CDR3 region has the DNA TGTGCCAGCAGCTCACGACCCCAGGCAGAGAACATTCAGTACTTC.

This clonotype came up once. V usage is TRBV5-1 and J usage is TRBJ2-1; D possibly matches TRBD1 or TRBD2 (5 bases each). In germline, CDR1 is SGHRS, CDR2 YFSETQ. This CDR3 is 15 amino acids long. Deletions cut 0 bases from V and 10 bases from J, with 17 bases between. CDR3 DNA: TGCGCCAGCAGCTTGGTGGACTGGGGGAAAGGGGAGCAGTTCTTC. Its translation is CASSLVDWGKGEQFF.

In its sample, this clonotype was seen a few times. The gene calls are TRBV29-1 and TRBJ2-5; no firm D call. This CDR3 is 12 amino acids long. Trimming pared 4 bases from V and 3 bases from J, leaving 9 bases between. The germline CDR1 and CDR2 sequences are SQVTM and ANQGSEA. In DNA form, the CDR3 reads TGCAGCGTTGGTGGTCTGAAAGAGACCCAGTACTTC. This sequence encodes CSVGGLKETQYF.

The CDR3, as DNA: TGCAGTACCCGCAACGCCTTGAACACTGAAGCTTTCTTT. It is translated as CSTRNALNTEAFF. The V gene is TRBV20-1, the J gene TRBJ1-1, with D unresolved. The CDR3 covers 13 residues. CDR1 DFQATT and CDR2 SNEGSKA come from the germline V gene (reference sequence). V was trimmed by 8 bases and J by 0 bases, leaving 13 bases between them.

This clonotype was counted once. The V gene is TRBV5-1, the J gene TRBJ2-1; D is undetermined. The CDR3 runs to 15 residues. Germline V CDR1 and CDR2: SGHRS, YFSETQ. V lost 2 bases to trimming and J lost 4 bases, with 13 bases between them. The CDR3 region has the DNA TGCGCCAGCAGCTTCACGGACCCCTCATACAATGAGCAGTTCTTC. It codes for CASSFTDPSYNEQFF.

This clonotype was counted a few times. The V gene is TRBV9, the J gene TRBJ1-2, with 8 bases aligning to TRBD1. This CDR3 has 15 amino acids. Looked up from germline, CDR1 is SGDLS and CDR2 is YYNGEE. V trimming: 2 bases; J trimming: 4 bases; junction bases outside the gene matches: 7. The CDR3 DNA reads TGTGCCAGCAGCGTTTCCAGGGGGCAGGTCTATGGCTACACCTTC. Protein sequence: CASSVSRGQVYGYTF.

The V call is TRBV20-1, the J call TRBJ2-4; tentative D call: TRBD1 (6 bases). This CDR3 contains 14 residues. The germline V gene has CDR1 DFQATT and CDR2 SNEGSKA (reference sequence). V was pared by 2 bases and J by 6 bases, with 14 bases between. CDR3 sequence reads: CSARLTPTGNIQYF. The CDR3 coding sequence is TGCAGTGCTAGATTGACCCCGACAGGAAACATTCAGTACTTC.

The chain joins TRBV20-1 to TRBJ1-2, with a weak D call TRBD1 (6 bases). CDR1 and CDR2 from the germline V gene are DFQATT and SNEGSKA (reference sequence). The CDR3 runs 15 residues. V shed 0 bases and J shed 5 bases, with 16 bases lying between them. The CDR3 loop reads CSARELSGVEYGYTF. The CDR3 DNA follows: TGCAGTGCTAGAGAACTATCAGGGGTGGAATATGGCTACACCTTC.

This rearrangement joins TRBV4-1 to TRBJ2-5, with 7 positions matching TRBD2. V lost 0 bases to trimming and J lost 2 bases; unmatched junction nucleotides: 9. CDR1 MGHRA and CDR2 YSYEKL come from the germline V gene. The CDR3 is 17 amino acids. CDR3: CASSQDRMGGIQETQYF. CDR3 nucleotides: TGCGCCAGCAGCCAAGATCGGATGGGGGGGATTCAAGAGACCCAGTACTTC.

V is TRBV27 and J is TRBJ1-2; perhaps TRBD1 as D (6 bases). This CDR3 comprises 13 residues. Trimming removed 4 bases at V and 8 bases at J, with 14 bases between. CDR1 MNHEY and CDR2 SMNVEV come from the germline V gene (reference sequence). In DNA form, the CDR3 reads TGTGCCAGCAGTTACCTACAGGGTTACGGCTACACCTTC. It encodes CASSYLQGYGYTF.

A single count supports this clonotype. V usage is TRBV20-1 and J usage is TRBJ2-5; TRBD2 matches at 10 bases. The CDR3 is 15 amino acids. Germline V gives CDR1 DFQATT, CDR2 SNEGSKA (reference sequence). Trimming at V came to 3 bases and at J to 1 base, leaving 5 bases not matched to a gene. The CDR3 is CSASPLAGAQETQYF. Here the CDR3 DNA reads TGCAGTGCTAGTCCCCTAGCGGGGGCCCAAGAGACCCAGTACTTC.

The rearrangement uses TRBV5-1 and TRBJ1-1, with a tentative D call TRBD1 (5 bases). Germline values: CDR1 SGHRS, CDR2 YFSETQ. V lost 0 bases and J 4 bases, leaving 16 bases between the germline ends. The CDR3 length is 16 residues. In nucleotides, the CDR3 is TGCGCCAGCAGCTTGGCACAGGCCCCCGGGAGCACTGAAGCTTTCTTT. Amino acids: CASSLAQAPGSTEAFF.